Presented here are 14 T cell receptor beta chains from one specimen sequenced in a study of blood T cell repertoires in COVID-19. The assay was immunoSEQ multiplex PCR, and TCRdb's table has in-frame clones only and misses some. The sample records 130,000 to 150,000 clones, 85% being singletons. Sequencing was done on a sample of peripheral blood. The receptors were sampled from a woman in her thirties or forties with active or convalescent COVID-19.

The gene calls are TRBV5-1 and TRBJ1-1, with 8 bases matching TRBD1. CDR1 is SGHRS and CDR2 is YFSETQ in the germline V gene. The CDR3 consists of 15 residues. The J segment lost 4 bases and the V segment lost 4 bases, leaving 9 bases of the junction unmatched. The CDR3 here is CASSLAGGVSTEAFF. For the CDR3, the DNA is TGCGCCAGCAGCCTTGCAGGGGGCGTGAGCACTGAAGCTTTCTTT.

The CDR3 loop reads CASSPRHDSYEQYF. In DNA, the CDR3 is TGTGCCAGCAGCCCGAGACACGATTCCTACGAGCAGTACTTC. This chain links TRBV3-1 (or the pseudogene TRBV3-2) with TRBJ2-7; D is ambiguous. Trimming took 4 bases from V and 1 from J, leaving 11 bases between them. Germline values: CDR1 LGHDT, CDR2 YNNKEL (reference sequence). The length of the CDR3 is 14 residues.

This chain uses TRBV5-1 with TRBJ2-3; D is perhaps TRBD1 (6 bases). In germline, CDR1 is SGHRS, CDR2 YFSETQ. CDR3 length: 15 amino acids. With 0 bases removed from V and 2 bases from J, the gap between germline ends came to 10 bases. CDR3 nucleotides: TGCGCCAGCAGCTTGGCATGGACAGACACAGATACGCAGTATTTT. Protein: CASSLAWTDTDTQYF.

J is TRBJ1-2 and V is TRBV24-1, with D possibly TRBD1 on 6 matching bases. The CDR3 loop spans 17 amino acids. Trimming cost V 2 bases and J 6 bases, with 21 bases left between them. The germline V gene has CDR1 KGHDR and CDR2 SFDVKD. The CDR3 spells CATSDSGPDRLGNGYTF. CDR3 DNA: TGTGCCACCAGTGATTCGGGGCCAGACAGGCTGGGGAATGGCTACACCTTC.

The genes are TRBV6-5 and TRBJ2-7, with 10 bases that match TRBD1. The CDR3 loop spans 15 amino acids. Germline values: CDR1 MNHEY, CDR2 SVGAGI. The junction had 10 bases not matched to a gene; V was cut back by 6 bases and J by 5 bases. CDR3 protein: CASSVVYGTGDEQYF. The DNA for the CDR3 is TGTGCCAGCAGCGTCGTTTACGGGACAGGGGACGAGCAGTACTTC.

The rearrangement links TRBV19 to TRBJ1-2; 7 positions agree with TRBD1. Germline loops: CDR1 LNHDA, CDR2 SQIVND (reference sequence). J gave up 2 bases and V 7 bases, and 7 bases lay outside the gene matches. There are 14 residues in the CDR3. The CDR3 loop reads CASKRTGSNYGYTF. The CDR3 DNA sequence: TGTGCCAGTAAACGGACAGGCTCAAACTATGGCTACACCTTC.

The chain has TRBV19 and TRBJ2-2; 9 positions match TRBD1. The V and J ends lost 5 bases and 7 bases, in that order; junction bases with no gene match: 8. The CDR3 has 15 residues. Germline values: CDR1 LNHDA, CDR2 SQIVND (reference sequence). CDR3 region: CASSLQGAIGGELFF. CDR3 in DNA: TGTGCCAGTAGTTTACAGGGGGCTATTGGCGGGGAGCTGTTTTTT.

In its sample, this clone was seen a few times. Other DNA sequences in this sample translate to the same CDR3. This chain joins TRBV7-2 and TRBJ1-1, with 7 bases identical to TRBD1. The CDR3 runs to 14 residues. Germline values: CDR1 SGHTA, CDR2 FQGNSA. The V and J ends lost 5 bases and 0 bases, in that order; junction bases with no gene match: 3. The CDR3: CASSTGQLNTEAFF. Written as DNA, the CDR3 is TGTGCCAGCAGCACGGGACAGCTGAACACTGAAGCTTTCTTT.

The V and J genes are TRBV15 and TRBJ1-5, with D unresolved. Germline CDR1 LNHNV, CDR2 YYDKDF (reference sequence). This CDR3 comprises 13 residues. V shed 7 bases and J shed 2 bases, with 9 bases lying between them. Written as DNA, the CDR3 is TGTGCCACCAATCAGGATCGCAATCAGCCCCAGCATTTT. Amino acid sequence: CATNQDRNQPQHF.

This chain links TRBV28 with TRBJ1-2; D remains ambiguous. CDR3 size: 13 residues. CDR1 and CDR2 from the germline V gene are MDHEN and SYDVKM. Trimming removed 6 bases at V and 6 bases at J, with 14 bases between. This chain's CDR3 is CASSPSAGHGYTF. DNA of the CDR3: TGTGCCAGCAGCCCGTCGGCAGGCCATGGCTACACCTTC.

This clone was counted a single time. The genes are TRBV10-3 and TRBJ1-1; 8 bases match TRBD1. Germline V lookup: CDR1 ENHRY, CDR2 SYGVKD. Trimming cost V 2 bases and J 4 bases; bases outside gene matches: 12. The CDR3 runs 17 residues. Written as DNA, the CDR3 is TGTGCCATCAGTGAGCCACCCCAGCAGGGGGCGACCACTGAAGCTTTCTTT. Its protein product is CAISEPPQQGATTEAFF.

This clone occurred a few times. The V and J genes are TRBV5-1 and TRBJ1-2; D is perhaps TRBD1 (6 bases). The CDR3 extends over 16 amino acids. V was cut by 4 bases and J by 1 base, with 17 bases left in between. CDR1 is SGHRS and CDR2 is YFSETQ in the germline V gene. Written as DNA, the CDR3 is TGCGCCAGCAGCCAAACGAGGACAGAAGATAACTATGGCTACACCTTC. It yields the protein CASSQTRTEDNYGYTF.

This clone is a singleton in its sample. This chain links TRBV20-1 with TRBJ2-3, with 9 bases fitting TRBD2. Germline V gene lookup returns CDR1 DFQATT and CDR2 SNEGSKA (reference sequence). Trimming cost V 3 bases and J 2 bases; bases outside gene matches: 9. The CDR3 spans 16 residues. CDR3 region: CSASIWTSVFTDTQYF. CDR3 bases: TGCAGTGCTAGTATTTGGACTAGCGTGTTCACAGATACGCAGTATTTT.

This clone showed up just once. The chain is built from TRBV18 and TRBJ2-4; D not certain. Trimming shortened V by 0 bases and J by 15 bases, and 21 bases separated the two germline ends. CDR1 and CDR2 from the germline V gene are KGHSH and LQKENI. The CDR3 is 15 residues long. CDR3 region: CASSPPANDLRFWYF. The CDR3 DNA reads TGTGCCAGCTCACCACCGGCTAACGACTTACGTTTTTGGTACTTC.